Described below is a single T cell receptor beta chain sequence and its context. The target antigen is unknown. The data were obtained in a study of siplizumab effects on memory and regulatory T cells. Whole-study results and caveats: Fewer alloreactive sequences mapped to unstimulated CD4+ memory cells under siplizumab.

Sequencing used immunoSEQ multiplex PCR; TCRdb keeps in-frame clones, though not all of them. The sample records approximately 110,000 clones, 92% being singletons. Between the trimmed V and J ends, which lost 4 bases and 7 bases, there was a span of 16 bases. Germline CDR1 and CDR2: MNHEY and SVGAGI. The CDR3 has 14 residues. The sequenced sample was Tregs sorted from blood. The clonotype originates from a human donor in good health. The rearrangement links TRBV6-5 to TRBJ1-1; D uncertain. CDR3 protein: CASSSPRQANEAFF. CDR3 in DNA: TGTGCCAGCAGTTCCCCCCGGCAGGCGAATGAAGCTTTCTTT.